This TCR beta chain is drawn from a study of cytomegalovirus exposure and HLA in healthy donors. Study observations and caveats: Using a false discovery rate of 0.05, a later analysis showed that 15,000 to 20,000 TCR beta sequences were associated with HLA alleles.

PCR employed 60 Vbeta and 13 Jbeta primers. TCRdb's copy holds only in-frame clones and misses some; the assay was immunoSEQ multiplex PCR. The table shows roughly 130,000 clones, with 65% to 75% occurring only once. Germline CDR1 is LNHDA and CDR2 is SQIVND (reference sequence). CDR3 length: 16 amino acids. The J segment lost 6 bases and the V segment lost 4 bases, leaving 10 bases of the junction unmatched. A remark on this clone: As yet, its antigen is unknown.

The sample consisted of PBMCs. This receptor was identified in a middle-aged man in good health and CMV-seropositive. This chain uses TRBV19 with TRBJ1-4, with 8 bases aligning to TRBD1. CDR3 DNA sequence: TGTGCCAGTAGTACCACATCGCAGGGGGCGGATGAAAAACTGTTTTTT. It encodes CASSTTSQGADEKLFF.